This T cell receptor beta chain was obtained from a study of CD8 T cells in ankylosing spondylitis. Study results and limitations: Within ankylosing spondylitis blood, a TCR beta motif made up of seven to nine highly homologous variants appeared to be characteristic. Matched ankylosing spondylitis synovial fluid reportedly showed significant enrichment of disease-linked clones.

Quantitative 5'-RACE with molecular barcodes generated TCR beta libraries. TCRdb processed the 5' RACE reads anew with MiXCR; each CDR3 protein has one entry. The sample has approximately 38,000 distinct CDR3 sequences, around 2.8% seen once. This clonotype was found many times. Its target is unknown. With 0 bases removed from V and 3 bases from J, the gap between germline ends came to 10 bases. The CDR3 consists of 15 residues. CDR1 is SGDLS, CDR2 YYNGEE, per germline. This clonotype was obtained from a male donor with ankylosing spondylitis or in good health (not recorded which). Input material: blood, either unsorted or a sorted T cell fraction (not recorded which). The chain employs TRBV9 and TRBJ2-1; no firm D call. The CDR3 DNA sequence: TGTGCCAGCAGCGTAGAGGTTCACCGCTACAATGAGCAGTTCTTC. Translating it yields CASSVEVHRYNEQFF.